Listed below are T cell receptor beta chains from one sample, sequenced in a study of early T cells in non-severe SARS-CoV-2 infection. TCRdb reprocessed the 5' RACE reads via MiXCR and lists one record per CDR3 protein. Here the sample spans 55,000 to 80,000 distinct CDR3 sequences, around a tenth being singletons. Sequenced input: whole blood. Receptors were obtained from an adult who was a healthcare worker with PCR-confirmed SARS-CoV-2 infection or an uninfected control (not recorded which). Each CDR3 is given with its conserved first and last residue. A D gene is named only where the DNA matches it firmly. For some rows the clone size is stated as once, few or many, or as a class when expanded; others skip it.

TGTGCCAGCAAAAGGGGGCGGTTTAACAATGAGCAGTTCTTC	CASKRGRFNNEQFF	TRBJ2-1	TRBD1	many	TRBV28
TGTGCCAGCAGGGACGACACGTTATCCTACGAGCAGTACTTC	CASRDDTLSYEQYF	TRBJ2-7	.	many	TRBV11-1
TGTGCCAGCAGTTATCGTCGGCCGGGAACTAGCGTCGAAGATACGCAGTATTTT	CASSYRRPGTSVEDTQYF	TRBJ2-3	TRBD2	many	TRBV6-5
TGCGCCAGCAGCTTGGACGGCACTTCTAGCACAGATACGCAGTATTTT	CASSLDGTSSTDTQYF	TRBJ2-3	.	few	TRBV5-1
TGTGCCAGCAGCTCCCCAGGGGGGCAAGAGACCCAGTACTTC	CASSSPGGQETQYF	TRBJ2-5	.	many	TRBV11-2
TGCAGTGCGACGAGGGCTAGCGGGTTGGGGGATGAGCAGTTCTTC	CSATRASGLGDEQFF	TRBJ2-1	TRBD2	many	TRBV20-1
TGCAGCGTTGGTTCTCGATCTAACTATGGCTACACCTTC	CSVGSRSNYGYTF	TRBJ1-2	.	.	TRBV29-1
TGCGCCAGCAGCCCTTCGGGAGGGTTGGTCGAGCAGTACTTC	CASSPSGGLVEQYF	TRBJ2-7	TRBD2	few	TRBV5-1
TGTGCCAGCAGCCCCCACTCCTACGAGCAGTACTTC	CASSPHSYEQYF	TRBJ2-7	.	.	TRBV9
TGCAGTGCCTCCCCCCCCCAGGGCACTGAAGCTTTCTTT	CSASPPQGTEAFF	TRBJ1-1	.	.	TRBV20-1
TGTGCCAGCAGGAACGGGGCCGGGCTGTTTTTT	CASRNGAGLFF	TRBJ2-2	.	few	TRBV7-6
TGTGCCAGCAGTCCTTCCGGGACAGATAATTCACCCCTCCACTTT	CASSPSGTDNSPLHF	TRBJ1-6	TRBD1	many	TRBV6-5
TGCGCCAGCAGCTTAGAAGCGCGTCCCACAGATACGCAGTATTTT	CASSLEARPTDTQYF	TRBJ2-3	.	many	TRBV5-1
TGTGCCAGCAGGGGGGCCGACCGGGTCGGAGGGACCCAGTACTTC	CASRGADRVGGTQYF	TRBJ2-5	.	.	TRBV6-2/TRBV6-3
TGTGCCAGCGGAGGCCGCACAGATACGCAGTATTTT	CASGGRTDTQYF	TRBJ2-3	.	.	TRBV6-5
TGCGCCAGCAGCCCCGCCCTAGCCGGGGCGGCTGATACGCAGTATTTT	CASSPALAGAADTQYF	TRBJ2-3	.	few	TRBV4-1
TGTGCCAGTAGTATAGATCAGCCACTAGCGGGAGCCCATGAGCAGTTCTTC	CASSIDQPLAGAHEQFF	TRBJ2-1	TRBD2	many	TRBV19
TGCAGTGCTGATCGGGGAAACGATGAAAAACTGTTTTTT	CSADRGNDEKLFF	TRBJ1-4	.	many	TRBV20-1
TGCAGCCCACCCCGGAGGACTAGCGGACAAGAGACCCAGTACTTC	CSPPRRTSGQETQYF	TRBJ2-5	TRBD2	few	TRBV29-1
TGTGCCAGCAGGCACTCCTACGAGCAGTACTTC	CASRHSYEQYF	TRBJ2-7	.	many	TRBV6-1
TGTGCCAGCAGCCAAGGAGGGACAGGGCGTCACGAGCAGTACTTC	CASSQGGTGRHEQYF	TRBJ2-7	TRBD1	many	TRBV3-1
TGTGCCAGCAGTTCCCGGAGAGGAGGCTCCTACAATGAGCAGTTCTTC	CASSSRRGGSYNEQFF	TRBJ2-1	.	many	TRBV14
TGTGCCAGCAGCGTGGGCCCCGCCGGGACTAGCGGCACAGATACGCAGTATTTT	CASSVGPAGTSGTDTQYF	TRBJ2-3	TRBD2	many	TRBV9
TGTGCCACCAGTGATTTGGGCTCCGGGGAGCTGTTTTTT	CATSDLGSGELFF	TRBJ2-2	.	many	TRBV24-1
TGTGCCAGTAGTGAAAGGTCTCCGCGTAGGGCAGATACGCAGTATTTT	CASSERSPRRADTQYF	TRBJ2-3	.	many	TRBV19
TGTGCCAGCTTGAGGCAGTCCTACGAGCAGTACTTC	CASLRQSYEQYF	TRBJ2-7	.	.	TRBV2
TGCAGCGCTGAGTCAGACACCCTACCTGAAGCTTTCTTT	CSAESDTLPEAFF	TRBJ1-1	.	few	TRBV29-1
TGTGCCAGTAGTAGGCTAGCGGGAGGAAGCTCCTACGAGCAGTACTTC	CASSRLAGGSSYEQYF	TRBJ2-7	TRBD2	many	TRBV19
TGTGCCAGCAGCCTCCAGACACCGAACACTGAAGCTTTCTTT	CASSLQTPNTEAFF	TRBJ1-1	.	many	TRBV5-4
TGTGCCAGCAGTGTCGGACCTGCTGGCGAGCAGTACTTC	CASSVGPAGEQYF	TRBJ2-7	.	many	TRBV25-1
TGTGCCAGCAGCACCGACAGGGTTCAAGAGACCCAGTACTTC	CASSTDRVQETQYF	TRBJ2-5	TRBD1	many	TRBV7-2
TGTGCCAGCAGCTTCAGGGGCTGGGGGATGAACACTGAAGCTTTCTTT	CASSFRGWGMNTEAFF	TRBJ1-1	.	few	TRBV5-6
TGTGCCAGCAGTTTGGCGGGCCCTTACAATGAGCAGTTCTTC	CASSLAGPYNEQFF	TRBJ2-1	.	many	TRBV27
TGTGCCAGCAGGGCCGGGACAGCAAACACTGAAGCTTTCTTT	CASRAGTANTEAFF	TRBJ1-1	TRBD1	.	TRBV6-1
TGTGCCATCAGGGGACCGGACAGGAGCCGCCCCAATGAGCAGTTCTTC	CAIRGPDRSRPNEQFF	TRBJ2-1	TRBD1	many	TRBV10-3
TGTGCCAGCAGTTACAACCCAAACGTGGGGCTTAGCCCCAATGAGCAGTTCTTC	CASSYNPNVGLSPNEQFF	TRBJ2-1	.	many	TRBV7-8
TGTGCCAGCAGCCCCCTGGGGGGGGACAGGACCTACGAGCAGTACTTC	CASSPLGGDRTYEQYF	TRBJ2-7	.	few	TRBV7-9
TGTGCCAGCAGTTGGTCGGGGAGCTCCTACAATGAGCAGTTCTTC	CASSWSGSSYNEQFF	TRBJ2-1	.	few	TRBV12-3/TRBV12-4
TGTGCCAGCTCACCAGATTTAGCCAAAAACATTCAGTACTTC	CASSPDLAKNIQYF	TRBJ2-4	.	many	TRBV18
TGCAGTGCAAGTAAAAGCAATCAGCCCCAGCATTTT	CSASKSNQPQHF	TRBJ1-5	.	.	TRBV20-1
TGTGCCAGCAGCTTAACGGGCCTCCCCACAGATACGCAGTATTTT	CASSLTGLPTDTQYF	TRBJ2-3	.	many	TRBV7-9
TGTGCCAGCAGTTTGGGTACGCAGTATTTT	CASSLGTQYF	TRBJ2-3	.	.	TRBV12-3/TRBV12-4
TGCAGTGCTAGGGCCCTGTCCCACACTGAAGCTTTCTTT	CSARALSHTEAFF	TRBJ1-1	.	.	TRBV20-1
TGTGCCAGCAGCCAAGATACGGGGGCGCTTACGGGAGAGCAGTACTTC	CASSQDTGALTGEQYF	TRBJ2-7	.	once	TRBV3-1
TGCAGCGTTGCCACCGAAGATACGCAGTATTTT	CSVATEDTQYF	TRBJ2-3	.	many	TRBV29-1
TGTGCCAGCGGTGGGGGGGCCATTTCAAATGAGCAGTTCTTC	CASGGGAISNEQFF	TRBJ2-1	.	.	TRBV28
TGTGCCAGCAGCTTTCCCTCGACAGGGACTGAAGCTTTCTTT	CASSFPSTGTEAFF	TRBJ1-1	TRBD1	many	TRBV7-9
TGCAGCGTTGTGACCGGGGCCGGCTCCTACGAGCAGTACTTC	CSVVTGAGSYEQYF	TRBJ2-7	.	few	TRBV29-1
TGTGCCAGCAGCTCCACCGAGTTAGGACAGGGAGAACTCGAGCAGTACTTC	CASSSTELGQGELEQYF	TRBJ2-7	TRBD1	many	TRBV11-2
TGTGCCAGCAGTTACATTTCAGGGGAAAAACTGTTTTTT	CASSYISGEKLFF	TRBJ1-4	.	few	TRBV6-5
TGTGCCTGGAGTGTACCCAGACGGAGCTATGGCTACACCTTC	CAWSVPRRSYGYTF	TRBJ1-2	.	many	TRBV30
TGTGCCAGCCGCCCCGGGTCTAGCGGGGTCTACGAGCAGTACTTC	CASRPGSSGVYEQYF	TRBJ2-7	TRBD2	.	TRBV18
TGTGCCAGCAACCAGGGGCCGGGGAACACTGAAGCTTTCTTT	CASNQGPGNTEAFF	TRBJ1-1	.	many	TRBV6-1
TGTGCCAGCAGTTGGGGGTCCAGCGGCGAGCAGTACTTC	CASSWGSSGEQYF	TRBJ2-7	.	few	TRBV27